What follows are 20 T cell receptor beta chains derived from one specimen sequenced in a study of blood T cell repertoires in COVID-19. Measured with immunoSEQ multiplex PCR; TCRdb has only the in-frame clones, and not every one. The repertoire consists of 300,000 to 450,000 clones, with more than 70% occurring once and the leading ten covering approximately 1%. Sequenced material: PBMCs or T cells enriched from blood (not recorded which). Source of these receptors: a woman aged 30 to 39 who had been exposed to COVID-19.

The rearrangement links TRBV9 to TRBJ2-2; 11 bases line up with TRBD2. V shed 1 base, J shed 4 bases, and the junction held 6 bases outside the gene matches. The CDR3 sequence is 17 residues long. Germline lookup yields CDR1 SGDLS and CDR2 YYNGEE. This CDR3 is CASSVSLAGGVTGELFF. In DNA form, the CDR3 reads TGTGCCAGCAGCGTATCCCTAGCGGGAGGTGTCACCGGGGAGCTGTTTTTT.

The chain has TRBV6-5 and TRBJ1-1; a possible D gene is TRBD1 (5 bases). V was shortened by 2 bases and J by 8 bases, with 9 bases between the two germline ends. Germline values: CDR1 MNHEY, CDR2 SVGAGI. The CDR3 has 12 residues. Here the CDR3 reads CASSYAGGEAFF. CDR3 DNA sequence: TGTGCCAGCAGTTACGCGGGGGGGGAAGCTTTCTTT.

Details on this clone: Mismatch with germline at one junction end may stem from a read error. V and J are TRBV7-7 and TRBJ2-5; TRBD1 aligns across 9 bases. Germline V lookup: CDR1 SSHAT, CDR2 FNYEAQ (reference sequence). The CDR3 has 16 amino acids. CDR3 sequence reads: CASSYKAGTGQETQYF. CDR3 nucleotide sequence: TGTGCTAGCAGCTACAAAGCCGGGACAGGGCAAGAGACCCAGTACTTC.

The V and J genes are TRBV28 and TRBJ1-2; D may be TRBD1 (6 bases). The CDR3 covers 15 residues. V was trimmed by 7 bases and J by 1 base, leaving 16 bases between them. Germline CDR1 reads MDHEN; CDR2 reads SYDVKM. CDR3 region: CASTPQGWGNYGYTF. CDR3 nucleotide sequence: TGTGCCAGCACTCCACAGGGATGGGGTAACTATGGCTACACCTTC.

This clone was seen a few times. The CDR3 region is CASSLDTWKLFF. Here the CDR3 DNA reads TGTGCCAGCAGCTTAGATACATGGAAACTGTTTTTT. The V and J genes are TRBV7-2 and TRBJ1-4; D ambiguous. Trimming took 1 base from V and 11 from J, leaving 8 bases between them. Germline assignment: CDR1 SGHTA and CDR2 FQGNSA. The CDR3 loop spans 12 amino acids.

This sequence joins TRBV2 and TRBJ1-5; tentative D call: TRBD1 (6 bases). Germline lookup yields CDR1 SNHLY and CDR2 FYNNEI. V lost 5 bases to trimming and J lost 2 bases, with 13 bases between them. There are 15 residues in the CDR3. DNA of the CDR3: TGTGCCAGCAGTCCCGACAGGCTTGGCAATCAGCCCCAGCATTTT. Encoded protein: CASSPDRLGNQPQHF.

This clone has more than one count but fewer than ten. The chain carries TRBV18 and TRBJ1-2; 8 bases fit TRBD1. The J segment lost 7 bases and the V segment lost 1 base, leaving 8 bases of the junction unmatched. CDR1 and CDR2 (germline): KGHSH, LQKENI. The CDR3 has 15 residues. For the CDR3, the DNA is TGTGCCAGCTCACCACACCCTCAGGGGGCGGTTGGCTACACCTTC. Translating it yields CASSPHPQGAVGYTF.

V is TRBV19 and J is TRBJ2-7, with TRBD2 matching over 9 bases. V gave up 5 bases and J gave up 2 bases; unmatched junction bases: 7. Germline-derived CDR1 and CDR2 are LNHDA and SQIVND (reference sequence). This CDR3 has 15 residues. This CDR3 reads CASSALAGETYEQYF. The DNA of the CDR3 is TGTGCCAGTAGTGCATTAGCGGGAGAAACCTACGAGCAGTACTTC.

The J gene is TRBJ2-1, the V gene TRBV5-1; 9 bases agree with TRBD1. The CDR3 has 15 residues. V shed 0 bases and J 9 bases; nucleotides not matched to a gene: 7. Germline CDR1 is SGHRS and CDR2 is YFSETQ. The CDR3 DNA sequence: TGCGCCAGCAGCTTGGCCTGGACAGGGGAGGGTGAGCAGTTCTTC. This codes for CASSLAWTGEGEQFF.

The chain uses TRBV5-1 and TRBJ2-7; 15 bases are a match to TRBD2. Germline V gene sequence: CDR1 SGHRS, CDR2 YFSETQ. V trimming: 4 bases; J trimming: 2 bases; junction bases outside the gene matches: 10. This CDR3 region has 18 residues. The CDR3 bases are TGCGCCAGCAGCCCAGAGGGACTAGCGGGAGGTTTCCCCTACGAGCAGTACTTC. As protein: CASSPEGLAGGFPYEQYF.

The rearrangement joins TRBV29-1 to TRBJ2-3; possibly TRBD2 for D (7 bases). This CDR3 has 14 residues. V lost 6 bases, J lost 5 bases, and 18 bases lay in between. The V gene's germline CDR1 is SQVTM and CDR2 ANQGSEA. The CDR3 sequence: CSVNGGGEGDTQYF. The CDR3 nucleotides read TGCAGCGTCAATGGAGGGGGGGAAGGAGATACGCAGTATTTT.

The chain couples TRBV5-1 to TRBJ1-1; possibly TRBD1 for D (6 bases). The CDR3 covers 14 residues. The V gene lost 1 base and the J gene lost 3 bases, with 10 bases spanning the gap. In germline, CDR1 is SGHRS, CDR2 YFSETQ. The chain's CDR3 is CASSLLGADTEAFF. As DNA, the CDR3 is TGCGCCAGCAGCTTGTTGGGGGCGGACACTGAAGCTTTCTTT.

J is TRBJ2-1 and V is TRBV29-1, with D possibly matching TRBD2 (5 bases). The germline V gene encodes CDR1 SQVTM and CDR2 ANQGSEA. V was shortened by 2 bases and J by 8 bases, with 16 bases between the two germline ends. This CDR3 comprises 14 residues. This chain's CDR3 is CSVESRFLGDEQFF. CDR3 sequence (DNA): TGCAGCGTTGAATCAAGGTTTCTCGGGGATGAGCAGTTCTTC.

A few counts support this clone. The rearrangement uses TRBV10-3 and TRBJ2-7; 13 bases align to TRBD2. The CDR3 consists of 17 residues. Germline V gene lookup returns CDR1 ENHRY and CDR2 SYGVKD. Trimming cost V 3 bases and J 6 bases; bases outside gene matches: 11. CDR3 amino acids: CAISDGGRLAGGGEQYF. In nucleotides, the CDR3 is TGTGCCATCAGTGACGGGGGCCGACTAGCGGGAGGAGGCGAGCAGTACTTC.

This chain connects TRBV19 to TRBJ2-7, with 10 bases identical to TRBD1. With V trimmed by 5 bases and J by 6 bases, 7 bases remained unmatched. CDR1 is LNHDA, CDR2 SQIVND, per germline (reference sequence). This CDR3 contains 14 residues. The CDR3 protein is CASSARQGAGEQYF. The CDR3 DNA is TGTGCCAGTAGTGCGCGACAGGGGGCGGGCGAGCAGTACTTC.

The V and J genes are TRBV6-1 and TRBJ1-1; the D gene is possibly TRBD1 (6 bases). The V and J ends lost 0 bases and 5 bases respectively, with 10 bases between them. This CDR3 is 14 amino acids long. The germline V gene encodes CDR1 MNHNS and CDR2 SASEGT. The CDR3 spells CASSEARQVTEAFF. The CDR3 nucleotides are TGTGCCAGCAGTGAAGCTAGACAGGTAACTGAAGCTTTCTTT.

The chain uses TRBV19 and TRBJ2-3, with 14 bases fitting TRBD2. The V and J ends lost 1 base and 6 bases, in that order; junction bases with no gene match: 3. CDR3 size: 16 residues. Germline CDR1 reads LNHDA; CDR2 reads SQIVND (reference sequence). CDR3: CASSIGTSGRYDTQYF. In DNA, the CDR3 is TGTGCCAGTAGTATAGGGACTAGCGGGAGGTACGATACGCAGTATTTT.

The chain carries TRBV27 and TRBJ2-1; 12 nucleotides agree with TRBD1. Per the germline V gene, CDR1 is MNHEY and CDR2 is SMNVEV (reference sequence). This CDR3 region has 19 residues. V trimming: 5 bases; J trimming: 0 bases; junction bases outside the gene matches: 11. The CDR3: CASSPPGQGAPGSYNEQFF. The CDR3 region has the DNA TGTGCCAGCAGTCCTCCGGGACAGGGGGCGCCGGGCTCCTACAATGAGCAGTTCTTC.

This clone appeared a few times. The chain has TRBV4-1 and TRBJ1-5; D perhaps matches TRBD1 (5 bases). Deletions cut 1 base from V and 6 bases from J, with 19 bases between. Germline CDR1 is MGHRA and CDR2 is YSYEKL. CDR3 length equals 17 residues. The CDR3 DNA reads TGCGCCAGCAGCCAAGGGGGGGATCCAGGGACTGCTCAGCCCCAGCATTTT. This encodes CASSQGGDPGTAQPQHF.

This chain links TRBV7-3 with TRBJ2-3; TRBD2 aligns across 8 bases. Germline assignment: CDR1 SGHTA and CDR2 FQGTGA. V lost 1 base, J lost 6 bases, and 3 bases stayed unmatched. The CDR3 contains 14 residues. The chain's CDR3 is CASSLNQRGDTQYF. As DNA, the CDR3 is TGTGCCAGCAGCTTAAACCAGCGGGGGGATACGCAGTATTTT.